This T cell receptor (beta chain) was obtained from a study of blood T cell repertoires in COVID-19. Study context: Samples of COVID-19 (acute and convalescent) were obtained from the United States, Italy and Spain. T cells, B-cell-depleted T cells, or PBMCs provided the cDNA or gDNA that served as material.

Original processing notes: Amplification with reference gene primers provided the estimates of nucleated cell counts. The repertoire was sequenced with immunoSEQ multiplex PCR; TCRdb's copy has only in-frame clones and lacks some. The DNA was the basis for D and trimming; V, J and clone size are from that table. The table records around 21,000 clones, 89% of them present only once. The sequencing sample was made of peripheral blood. This TCR came from a human donor with active COVID-19. The donor label of this sample is uncertain.

CDR3 sequence reads: CASCAGPNTEAFF. The CDR3 DNA sequence: TGTGCCAGCTGCGCAGGGCCGAACACTGAAGCTTTCTTT. J is TRBJ1-1 and V is TRBV7-3, with D perhaps matching TRBD1 (5 bases). The V gene lost 8 bases and the J gene lost 1 base, with 11 bases spanning the gap. CDR3 length: 13 residues. Germline V CDR1 and CDR2: SGHTA, FQGTGA.